These T cell receptor beta chains were read from a single sample in a study of cytomegalovirus exposure and HLA in healthy donors. Measured with immunoSEQ multiplex PCR; TCRdb has only the in-frame clones, and not every one. The sample gives around 150,000 clones, about 82% of which show up once; approximately 2.4% is in the top ten. What was sequenced was PBMCs. The receptors come from a man between 25 and 39 years old in good health and CMV-seropositive. Both conserved end residues are part of each CDR3. Fields, in order: V gene, clone size, J gene, D gene, CDR3 DNA, CDR3 protein. D genes are given only for firm matches. Rows may omit the clone size; those that give it use once, few, many or a size class.

TRBV15	.	TRBJ2-1	TRBD1	TGTGCCACCAGCTTTCGGACAGGCTACAATGAGCAGTTCTTC	CATSFRTGYNEQFF
TRBV10-2	many	TRBJ2-3	TRBD1	TGCGCCAGCCGGCTATACAGGGGAGCCACAGATACGCAGTATTTT	CASRLYRGATDTQYF
TRBV5-4	.	TRBJ2-3	TRBD1	TGTGCCAGCGGAACGAACAGGGGACGCACAGATACGCAGTATTTT	CASGTNRGRTDTQYF
TRBV2	once	TRBJ2-6	.	TGTGCCAGTCGAGGGAGCTCTGGGGCCAACGTCCTGACTTTC	CASRGSSGANVLTF
TRBV4-1	.	TRBJ2-3	.	TGCGCCAGCAGCCCCCTCAGCACAGATACGCAGTATTTT	CASSPLSTDTQYF
TRBV6-5	.	TRBJ1-6	.	TGTGCCAGCAGTTACACCCCGAACCAGACACCCCTCCACTTT	CASSYTPNQTPLHF
TRBV29-1	once	TRBJ1-2	TRBD1	TGCAGCGTTACTGACAGGGTCAAAGATGGCTACACCTTC	CSVTDRVKDGYTF
TRBV10-3	.	TRBJ2-4	.	TGTGCCATCAGTGAGTATCCTCAGGGGAGAGGAAACATTCAGTACTTC	CAISEYPQGRGNIQYF
TRBV29-1	.	TRBJ2-7	.	TGCAGCGTTGAAGGGGGCAGCAGGTACGAGCAGTACTTC	CSVEGGSRYEQYF
TRBV5-5	many	TRBJ2-7	.	TGTGCCAGCAGCTTCGAACAGGGATACTCCTACGAGCAGTACTTC	CASSFEQGYSYEQYF
TRBV7-2	.	TRBJ2-1	TRBD2	TGTGCCAGCAGCCAAAAGCGGGGGGGGAATGAGCAGTTCTTC	CASSQKRGGNEQFF
TRBV6-5	few	TRBJ1-5	TRBD1	TGTGCCAGCAGTTACTCGGGACAGGGCCGTCAGCCCCAGCATTTT	CASSYSGQGRQPQHF
TRBV7-2	.	TRBJ1-1	TRBD1	TGTGCCAGCAGCCCGCAAATGACAGGGACCACTGAAGCTTTCTTT	CASSPQMTGTTEAFF
TRBV4-2	few	TRBJ1-2	.	TGTGCCAGCAGCCAAGAGCGAGTTAACTATGGCTACACCTTC	CASSQERVNYGYTF
TRBV9	.	TRBJ2-7	TRBD1	TGTGCCAGCAGCGTAGGGGGACAGAATCCCTACGAGCAGTACTTC	CASSVGGQNPYEQYF
TRBV4-3	.	TRBJ2-2	.	TGCGCCAGCAGCCAAGGAAGGGGGATCGGGGAGCTGTTTTTT	CASSQGRGIGELFF
TRBV7-2	.	TRBJ2-3	.	TGTGCCAGCGCACAAACCACAGATACGCAGTATTTT	CASAQTTDTQYF
TRBV4-2	.	TRBJ1-4	TRBD1	TGTGCCAGCAGCACGGAAGACAGGGGTCAGAATGAAAAACTGTTTTTT	CASSTEDRGQNEKLFF
TRBV7-6	.	TRBJ2-3	.	TGTGCCAGCAGCTGGCTAGTTAGGACAGATACGCAGTATTTT	CASSWLVRTDTQYF
TRBV27	.	TRBJ1-1	TRBD1	TGTGCCAGCAGCAAAGGACAGGGACAGTCGAAGAGGGCTTTCTTT	CASSKGQGQSKRAFF
TRBV11-2	.	TRBJ2-5	TRBD1	TGTGCCAGCAGCTTATCTGGACAGGGTGGAGAGACCCAGTACTTC	CASSLSGQGGETQYF
TRBV6-1	.	TRBJ1-1	.	TGTGCCAGCATCATGGCTGTGAACACTGAAGCTTTCTTT	CASIMAVNTEAFF
TRBV30	once	TRBJ2-7	TRBD2	TGTGCCTCTCTTACCGGGACTAGCGGGGCTGCTTCCCCCTACGAGCAGTACTTC	CASLTGTSGAASPYEQYF
TRBV6-5	.	TRBJ2-3	TRBD1	TGTGCCAGCAGTTACGGGACAGGGGGAAGCACAGATACGCAGTATTTT	CASSYGTGGSTDTQYF
TRBV27	once	TRBJ1-2	.	TGTGCCAGCAGTCCCACAGGGTGGGGCTATGGCTACACCTTC	CASSPTGWGYGYTF
TRBV30	.	TRBJ1-4	.	TGTGCCTGGAGACGTATGGGACTCCCTAATGAAAAACTGTTTTTT	CAWRRMGLPNEKLFF
TRBV11-3	.	TRBJ2-3	TRBD2	TGTGCCAGCAGCCTAAGAGCGGGGGGGCCGACAGATACGCAGTATTTT	CASSLRAGGPTDTQYF
TRBV11-3	few	TRBJ2-1	.	TGTGCCAGCAGCTTAGATCAGGGGGGAACGAGCTCCTACAATGAGCAGTTCTTC	CASSLDQGGTSSYNEQFF
TRBV4-1	.	TRBJ2-2	.	TGCGCCAGCAGCCAAGGGGGTGAGGGAACCGGGGAGCTGTTTTTT	CASSQGGEGTGELFF
TRBV7-2	.	TRBJ2-1	TRBD2	TGTGCCAGCAGCTTAGCGTCTGGACTAGCGGGGGGGGAAGGGTTCTTC	CASSLASGLAGGEGFF
TRBV4-3	.	TRBJ1-2	.	TGCGCCAGCAGCCAAGACGCAGGTGCGACTAACTATGGCTACACCTTC	CASSQDAGATNYGYTF
TRBV19	once	TRBJ1-2	TRBD1	TGTGCCAGTAGTATAGCGAACGTCCACAGGGGGGTTTATGGCTACACCTTC	CASSIANVHRGVYGYTF